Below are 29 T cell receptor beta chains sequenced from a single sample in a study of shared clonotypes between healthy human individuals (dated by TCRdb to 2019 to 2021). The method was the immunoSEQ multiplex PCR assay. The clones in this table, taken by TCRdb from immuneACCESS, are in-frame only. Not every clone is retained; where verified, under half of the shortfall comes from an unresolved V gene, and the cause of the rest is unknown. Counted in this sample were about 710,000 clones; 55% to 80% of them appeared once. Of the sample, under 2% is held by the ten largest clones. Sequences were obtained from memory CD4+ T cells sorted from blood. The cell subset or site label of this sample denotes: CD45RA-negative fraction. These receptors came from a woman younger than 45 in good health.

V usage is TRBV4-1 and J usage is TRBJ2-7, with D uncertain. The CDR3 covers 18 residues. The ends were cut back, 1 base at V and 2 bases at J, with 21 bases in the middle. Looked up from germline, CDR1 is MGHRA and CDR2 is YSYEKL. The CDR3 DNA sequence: TGCGCCAGCAGCCAAGTTGGCTCGGCGGCCAGTACCACCTACGAGCAGTACTTC. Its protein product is CASSQVGSAASTTYEQYF.

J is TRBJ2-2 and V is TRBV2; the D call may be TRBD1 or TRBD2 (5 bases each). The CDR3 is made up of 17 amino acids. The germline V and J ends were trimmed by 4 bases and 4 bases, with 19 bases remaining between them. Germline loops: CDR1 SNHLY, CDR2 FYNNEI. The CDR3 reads CASSVWGSPLSTGELFF. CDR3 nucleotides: TGTGCCAGCAGTGTTTGGGGGAGCCCCCTTTCCACCGGGGAGCTGTTTTTT.

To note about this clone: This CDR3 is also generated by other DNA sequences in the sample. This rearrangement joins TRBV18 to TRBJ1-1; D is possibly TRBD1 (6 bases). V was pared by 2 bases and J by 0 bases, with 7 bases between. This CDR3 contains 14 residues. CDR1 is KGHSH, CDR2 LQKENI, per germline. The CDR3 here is CASSPGQLNTEAFF. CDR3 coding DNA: TGTGCCAGCTCACCAGGACAGCTGAACACTGAAGCTTTCTTT.

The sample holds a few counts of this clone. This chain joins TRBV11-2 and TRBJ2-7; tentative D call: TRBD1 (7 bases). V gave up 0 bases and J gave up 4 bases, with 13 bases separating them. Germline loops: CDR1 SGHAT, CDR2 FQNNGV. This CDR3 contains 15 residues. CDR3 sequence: CASSLDRSGGYEQYF. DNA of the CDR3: TGTGCCAGCAGCTTAGATCGCTCAGGGGGGTACGAGCAGTACTTC. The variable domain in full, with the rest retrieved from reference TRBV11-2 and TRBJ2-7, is EAGVAQSPRYKIIEKRQSVAFWCNPISGHATLYWYQQILGQGPKLLIQFQNNGVVDDSQLPKDRFSAERLKGVDSTLKIQPAKLEDSAVYLCASSLDRSGGYEQYFGPGTRLTVT.

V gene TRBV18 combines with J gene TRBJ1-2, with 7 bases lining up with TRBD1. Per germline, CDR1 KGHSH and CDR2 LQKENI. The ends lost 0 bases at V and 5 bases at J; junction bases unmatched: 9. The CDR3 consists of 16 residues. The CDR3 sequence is CASSPPPQTGNYGYTF. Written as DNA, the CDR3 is TGTGCCAGCTCACCACCACCTCAGACAGGGAATTATGGCTACACCTTC.

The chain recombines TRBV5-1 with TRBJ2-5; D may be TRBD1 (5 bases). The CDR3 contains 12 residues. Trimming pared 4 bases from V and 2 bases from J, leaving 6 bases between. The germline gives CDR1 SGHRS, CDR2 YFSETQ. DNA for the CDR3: TGCGCCAGCAGCCAGGGACAAGAGACCCAGTACTTC. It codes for CASSQGQETQYF.

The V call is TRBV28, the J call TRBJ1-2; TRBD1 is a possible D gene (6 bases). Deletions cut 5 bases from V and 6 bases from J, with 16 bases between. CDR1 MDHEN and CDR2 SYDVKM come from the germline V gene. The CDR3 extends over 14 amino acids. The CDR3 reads CASSIGTFRNGYTF. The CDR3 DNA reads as TGTGCCAGCAGTATTGGGACATTTAGGAATGGCTACACCTTC.

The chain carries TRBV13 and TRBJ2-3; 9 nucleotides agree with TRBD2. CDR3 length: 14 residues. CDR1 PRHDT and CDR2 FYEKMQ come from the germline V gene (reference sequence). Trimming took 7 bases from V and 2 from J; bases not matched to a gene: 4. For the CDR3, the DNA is TGTGCCAGCAAAGCGGGAGGCCACACAGATACGCAGTATTTT. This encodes CASKAGGHTDTQYF. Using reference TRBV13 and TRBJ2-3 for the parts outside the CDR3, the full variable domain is AAGVIQSPRHLIKEKRETATLKCYPIPRHDTVYWYQQGPGQDPQFLISFYEKMQSDKGSIPDRFSAQQFSDYHSELNMSSLELGDSALYFCASKAGGHTDTQYFGPGTRLTVL.

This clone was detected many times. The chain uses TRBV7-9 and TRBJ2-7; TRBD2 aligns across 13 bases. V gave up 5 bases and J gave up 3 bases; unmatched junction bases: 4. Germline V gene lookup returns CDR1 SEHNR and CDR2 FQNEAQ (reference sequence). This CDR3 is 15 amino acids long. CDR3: CASSIGTSGNYEQYF. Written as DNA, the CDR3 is TGTGCCAGCAGCATTGGGACTAGCGGGAACTACGAGCAGTACTTC.

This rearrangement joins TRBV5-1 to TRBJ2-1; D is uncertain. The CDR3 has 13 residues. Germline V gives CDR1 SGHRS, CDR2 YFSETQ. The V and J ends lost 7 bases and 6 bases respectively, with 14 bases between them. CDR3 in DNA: TGCGCCAGCTTTCCGGTCGGTTCCAATGAGCAGTTCTTC. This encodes CASFPVGSNEQFF.

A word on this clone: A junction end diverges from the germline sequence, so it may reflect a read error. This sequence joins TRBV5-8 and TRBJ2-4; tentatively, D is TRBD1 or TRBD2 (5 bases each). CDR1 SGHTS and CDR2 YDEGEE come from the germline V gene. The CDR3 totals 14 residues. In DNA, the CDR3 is TGTGCCAGCAGCCCCGGGGCAGCCCAAAACATTCAGTACTTC. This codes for CASSPGAAQNIQYF.

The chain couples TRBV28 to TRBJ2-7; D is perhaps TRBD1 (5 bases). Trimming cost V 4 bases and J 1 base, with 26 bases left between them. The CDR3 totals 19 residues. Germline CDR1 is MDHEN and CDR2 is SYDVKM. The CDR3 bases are TGTGCCAGCAGTTATATTTCCCTCAGGGATTCGCCCGCTTCCTACGAGCAGTACTTC. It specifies CASSYISLRDSPASYEQYF.

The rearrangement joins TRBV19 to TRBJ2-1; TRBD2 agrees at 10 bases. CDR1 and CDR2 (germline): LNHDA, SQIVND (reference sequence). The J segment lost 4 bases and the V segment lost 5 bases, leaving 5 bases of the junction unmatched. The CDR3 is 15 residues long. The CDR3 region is CASSLTSGMYNEQFF. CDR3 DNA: TGTGCCAGTAGTCTAACTAGCGGGATGTACAATGAGCAGTTCTTC.

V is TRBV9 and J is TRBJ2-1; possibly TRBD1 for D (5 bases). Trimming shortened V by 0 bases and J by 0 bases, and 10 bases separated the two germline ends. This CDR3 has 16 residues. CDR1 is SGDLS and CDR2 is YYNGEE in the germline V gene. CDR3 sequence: CASSVDDRPSYNEQFF. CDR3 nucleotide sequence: TGTGCCAGCAGCGTAGACGACAGACCCTCCTACAATGAGCAGTTCTTC.

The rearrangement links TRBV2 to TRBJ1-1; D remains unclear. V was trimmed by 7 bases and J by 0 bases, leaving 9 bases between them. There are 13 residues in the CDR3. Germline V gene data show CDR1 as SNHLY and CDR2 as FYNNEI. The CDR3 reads CASKWEMNTEAFF. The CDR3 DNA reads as TGTGCCAGCAAGTGGGAAATGAACACTGAAGCTTTCTTT.

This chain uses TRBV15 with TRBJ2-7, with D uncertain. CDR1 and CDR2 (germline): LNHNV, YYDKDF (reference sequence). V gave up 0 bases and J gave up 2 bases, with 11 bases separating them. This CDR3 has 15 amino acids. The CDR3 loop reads CATSRDQGTAYEQYF. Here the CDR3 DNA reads TGTGCCACCAGCAGAGATCAAGGTACTGCCTACGAGCAGTACTTC.

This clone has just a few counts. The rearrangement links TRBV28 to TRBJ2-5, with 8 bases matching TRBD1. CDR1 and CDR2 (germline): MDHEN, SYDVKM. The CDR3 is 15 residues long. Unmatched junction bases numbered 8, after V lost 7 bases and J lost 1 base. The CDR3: CASTSGGDGQETQYF. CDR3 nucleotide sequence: TGTGCCAGCACCTCAGGGGGCGACGGCCAAGAGACCCAGTACTTC.

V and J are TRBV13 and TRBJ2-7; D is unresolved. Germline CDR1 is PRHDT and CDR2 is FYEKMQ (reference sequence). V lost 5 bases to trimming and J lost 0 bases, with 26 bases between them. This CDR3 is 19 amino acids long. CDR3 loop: CASSRKSGRLLTNSYEQYF. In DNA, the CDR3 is TGTGCCAGCAGCCGAAAATCGGGCCGCCTATTAACGAACTCCTACGAGCAGTACTTC.

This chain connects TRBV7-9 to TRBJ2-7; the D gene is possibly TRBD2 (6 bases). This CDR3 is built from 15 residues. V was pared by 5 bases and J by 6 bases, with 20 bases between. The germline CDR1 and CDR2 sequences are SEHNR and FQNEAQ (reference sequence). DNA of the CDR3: TGTGCCAGCAGCCCCGTGGCAAGCCTAGCGCGCGAGCAGTACGTC. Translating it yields CASSPVASLAREQYV.

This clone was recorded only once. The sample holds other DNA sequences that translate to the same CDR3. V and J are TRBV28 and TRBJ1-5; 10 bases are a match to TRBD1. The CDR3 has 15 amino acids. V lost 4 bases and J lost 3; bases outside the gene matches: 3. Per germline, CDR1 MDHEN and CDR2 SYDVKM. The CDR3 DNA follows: TGTGCCAGCAGTTCGGGACAGGGGAACAATCAGCCCCAGCATTTT. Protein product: CASSSGQGNNQPQHF.

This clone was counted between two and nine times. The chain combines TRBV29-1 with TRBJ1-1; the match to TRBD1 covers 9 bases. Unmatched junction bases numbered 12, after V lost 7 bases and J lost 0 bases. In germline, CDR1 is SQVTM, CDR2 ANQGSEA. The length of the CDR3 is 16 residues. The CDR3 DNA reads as TGCAGCGCGGGGGGTACAGGGGGCGCGATGAACACTGAAGCTTTCTTT. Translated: CSAGGTGGAMNTEAFF.

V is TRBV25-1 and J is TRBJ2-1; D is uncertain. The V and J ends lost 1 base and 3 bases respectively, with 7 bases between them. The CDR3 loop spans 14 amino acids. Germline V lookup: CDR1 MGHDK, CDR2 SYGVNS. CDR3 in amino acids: CASSESPDYNEQFF. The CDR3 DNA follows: TGTGCCAGCAGTGAATCTCCTGACTACAATGAGCAGTTCTTC.

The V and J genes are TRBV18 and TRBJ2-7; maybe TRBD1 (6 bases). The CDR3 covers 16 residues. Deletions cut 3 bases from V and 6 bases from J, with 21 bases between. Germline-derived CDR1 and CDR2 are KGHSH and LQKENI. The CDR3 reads CASSPNSGTPTGEQYF. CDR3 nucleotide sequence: TGTGCCAGCTCACCGAACTCCGGGACACCGACAGGCGAGCAGTACTTC.

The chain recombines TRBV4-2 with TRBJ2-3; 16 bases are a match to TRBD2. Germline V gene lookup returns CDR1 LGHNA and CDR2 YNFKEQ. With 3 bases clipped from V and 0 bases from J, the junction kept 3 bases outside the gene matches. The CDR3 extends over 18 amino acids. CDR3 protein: CASSQGLAGGDSTDTQYF. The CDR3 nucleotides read TGTGCCAGCAGCCAGGGACTAGCGGGAGGGGATAGCACAGATACGCAGTATTTT.

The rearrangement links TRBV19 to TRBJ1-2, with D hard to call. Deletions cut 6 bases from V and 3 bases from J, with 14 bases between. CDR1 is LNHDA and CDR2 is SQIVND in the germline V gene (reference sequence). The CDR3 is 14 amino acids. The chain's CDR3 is CASRANPSYYGYTF. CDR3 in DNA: TGTGCCAGTAGGGCCAACCCGTCCTACTATGGCTACACCTTC. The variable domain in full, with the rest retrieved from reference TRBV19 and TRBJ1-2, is DGGITQSPKYLFRKEGQNVTLSCEQNLNHDAMYWYRQDPGQGLRLIYYSQIVNDFQKGDIAEGYSVSREKKESFPLTVTSAQKNPTAFYLCASRANPSYYGYTFGSGTRLTVV.

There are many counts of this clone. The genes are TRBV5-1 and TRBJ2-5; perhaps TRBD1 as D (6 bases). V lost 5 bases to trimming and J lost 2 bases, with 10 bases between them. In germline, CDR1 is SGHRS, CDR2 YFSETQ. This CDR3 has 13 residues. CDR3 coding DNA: TGCGCCAGCAGACAGGGTGCACAAGAGACCCAGTACTTC. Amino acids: CASRQGAQETQYF.

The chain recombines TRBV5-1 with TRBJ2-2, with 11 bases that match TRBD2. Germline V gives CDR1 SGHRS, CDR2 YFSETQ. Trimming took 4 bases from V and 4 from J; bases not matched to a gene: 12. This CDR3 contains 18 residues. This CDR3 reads CASSPPLAGGGGTGELFF. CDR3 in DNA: TGCGCCAGCAGCCCGCCCTTAGCGGGAGGGGGTGGCACCGGGGAGCTGTTTTTT.

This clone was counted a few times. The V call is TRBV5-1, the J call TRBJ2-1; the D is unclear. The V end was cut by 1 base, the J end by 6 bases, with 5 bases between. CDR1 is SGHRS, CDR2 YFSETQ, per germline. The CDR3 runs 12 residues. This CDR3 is CASSLNPNEQFF. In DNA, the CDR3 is TGCGCCAGCAGCTTGAACCCCAATGAGCAGTTCTTC.

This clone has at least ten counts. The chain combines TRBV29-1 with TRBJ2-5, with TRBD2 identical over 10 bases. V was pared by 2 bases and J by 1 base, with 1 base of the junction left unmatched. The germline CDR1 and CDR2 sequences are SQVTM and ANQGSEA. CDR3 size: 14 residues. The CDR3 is CSVETSGVQETQYF. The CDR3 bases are TGCAGCGTTGAAACTAGCGGGGTCCAAGAGACCCAGTACTTC.